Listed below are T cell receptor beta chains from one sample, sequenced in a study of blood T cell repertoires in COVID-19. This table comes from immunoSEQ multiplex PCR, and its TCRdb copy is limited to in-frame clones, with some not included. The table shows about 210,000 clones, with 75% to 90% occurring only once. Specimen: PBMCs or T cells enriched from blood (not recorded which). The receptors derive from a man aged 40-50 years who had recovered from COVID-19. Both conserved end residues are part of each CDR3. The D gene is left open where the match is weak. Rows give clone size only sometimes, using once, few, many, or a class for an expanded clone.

TGTGCCAGCAGCTTAGGGTCGAGCTCCTACGAGCAGTACTTC	CASSLGSSSYEQYF	TRBJ2-7	.	TRBV7-8	once
TGTGCCAGCAGCCCGCGCGCAGGGTCGGCCCTCTACGAGCAGTACTTC	CASSPRAGSALYEQYF	TRBJ2-7	.	TRBV11-2	.
TGCGCCAGCAGCCAAGAAGGCGGGAGGGGTCAGCCCCAGCATTTT	CASSQEGGRGQPQHF	TRBJ1-5	.	TRBV4-1	.
TGTGCCAGCATCTACGGAGGGGGCTCCGGCGAGCAGTACTTC	CASIYGGGSGEQYF	TRBJ2-7	.	TRBV28	once
TGCGCCAGCGTCGTTTCACCCGGGGACAGGGCTTTGGAAAAACTGTTTTTT	CASVVSPGDRALEKLFF	TRBJ1-4	TRBD1	TRBV5-1	.
TGTGCCAGCAGCTTAGTGACAGTTAATGGCTACACCTTC	CASSLVTVNGYTF	TRBJ1-2	.	TRBV7-2	few
TGTGCCAGCAGTTCAGGGGGCTATGAGCAGTTCTTC	CASSSGGYEQFF	TRBJ2-1	TRBD1	TRBV6-5	.
TGTGCCAGCAGTTTAGAGCCTTACTACGAGCAGTACTTC	CASSLEPYYEQYF	TRBJ2-7	.	TRBV12-3/TRBV12-4	.
TGCGCCAGCAGCCAAACTCTGACAGAGAACTATGGCTACACCTTC	CASSQTLTENYGYTF	TRBJ1-2	.	TRBV4-3	.
TGTGCCAGCACCGCCGGGACAAATTCCTACGAGCAGTACTTC	CASTAGTNSYEQYF	TRBJ2-7	.	TRBV2	.
TGTGCCAGCAGCCGCTTTGGGGGGGGAGAGACCCAGTACTTC	CASSRFGGGETQYF	TRBJ2-5	TRBD2	TRBV11-3	.
TGTGCCAGCAGCCCGTCCCGGGACAGTGAAAAACTGTTTTTT	CASSPSRDSEKLFF	TRBJ1-4	TRBD1	TRBV5-4	.
TGTGCCAGCAGCTTGGGTGGCTTAACTAATGAAAAACTGTTTTTT	CASSLGGLTNEKLFF	TRBJ1-4	.	TRBV5-5	.
TGCAGCGTAAATGAGAACAGGGTCACAGATACGCAGTATTTT	CSVNENRVTDTQYF	TRBJ2-3	.	TRBV29-1	.
TGTGCCGGCGGGACTAGCCGAGACAATGAGCAGTTCTTC	CAGGTSRDNEQFF	TRBJ2-1	TRBD2	TRBV2	.
TGTGCCAGTAGTGACCTAGCGGGGCGGGCCAAAAACATTCAGTACTTC	CASSDLAGRAKNIQYF	TRBJ2-4	TRBD2	TRBV19	.
TGTGCCAGCAGTCCACCGCCGGGACAGAACAATGAGCAGTTCTTC	CASSPPPGQNNEQFF	TRBJ2-1	TRBD1	TRBV6-5	.
TGCGCCAGCAGTTTTCAGGGGGCCCCGAACACTGAAGCTTTCTTT	CASSFQGAPNTEAFF	TRBJ1-1	TRBD1	TRBV5-1	.
TGTGCCAGCACCGGGACTAGCAGTACAGATACGCAGTATTTT	CASTGTSSTDTQYF	TRBJ2-3	TRBD2	TRBV7-9	.
TGTGCCAGCAGTGCGACTAGCGGGAGTGATCAAGAGACCCAGTACTTC	CASSATSGSDQETQYF	TRBJ2-5	TRBD2	TRBV2	.
TGTGCCACCAGCAGGCGAGGAGGGACTACCCGATTCGAGCAGTACTTC	CATSRRGGTTRFEQYF	TRBJ2-7	TRBD2	TRBV15	.
TGTGCCAGCAGCTTAGAGGGACAAAAGCCCTACGAGCAGTACTTC	CASSLEGQKPYEQYF	TRBJ2-7	.	TRBV11-3	.
TGCGCCAGCAGCTTGGAACTAGCGGGAGCGAATGAGCAGTTCTTC	CASSLELAGANEQFF	TRBJ2-1	TRBD2	TRBV5-1	.
TGTGCCACCAGTGCCCGGGGACAGGGAAAAACTGAAGCTTTCTTT	CATSARGQGKTEAFF	TRBJ1-1	TRBD1	TRBV24-1	.
TGTGCCAGCAGCTCCGGCATTGGGAGGGCGCGCTACGAGCAGTACTTC	CASSSGIGRARYEQYF	TRBJ2-7	TRBD2	TRBV11-1	.
TGCGCCAGCAGCCAAGTGGGGGTTAGGGACAGAGATGGCTACACCTTC	CASSQVGVRDRDGYTF	TRBJ1-2	TRBD1	TRBV4-1	.
TGTGCCAGCAGTTCGAAGTACAGTACCTACGAGCAGTACTTC	CASSSKYSTYEQYF	TRBJ2-7	.	TRBV6-5	.
TGTGCCAGCAGCTTATGGGAAGTAAGGTCTAGCGGGAGTTCTACAGATACGCAGTATTTT	CASSLWEVRSSGSSTDTQYF	TRBJ2-3	TRBD2	TRBV7-8	few
TGTGCCATCAGTGGTGAGAATCAGCCCCAGCATTTT	CAISGENQPQHF	TRBJ1-5	.	TRBV10-3	.
TGTGCCAGCAGAGGATGGACAGGAAGGGGCCCGGATACGCAGTATTTT	CASRGWTGRGPDTQYF	TRBJ2-3	TRBD1	TRBV28	.
TGTGCCATCTCCCCATCGGAGGGTGAGCAGTTCTTC	CAISPSEGEQFF	TRBJ2-1	.	TRBV10-3	.
TGTGCCAGCGCAAATAGCGGGACAGGGTTTTCAGAGCAGTACTTC	CASANSGTGFSEQYF	TRBJ2-7	.	TRBV13	.
TGTGCCAGCAGCCGCCTCAGGGGGAATAATTCACCCCTCCACTTT	CASSRLRGNNSPLHF	TRBJ1-6	TRBD1	TRBV5-4	.
TGTGCCAGCAGCTTATTGGCAGCCCGAGGCACCGGGGAGCTGTTTTTT	CASSLLAARGTGELFF	TRBJ2-2	.	TRBV7-8	.
TGTGCCAGCAGCTTACCTGGGACAGCAGCCTATGGCTACACCTTC	CASSLPGTAAYGYTF	TRBJ1-2	TRBD1	TRBV7-9	.
TGTGCCAGCAGCTCCCCTCTCGCAGATACGCAGTATTTT	CASSSPLADTQYF	TRBJ2-3	.	TRBV7-3	.
TGTGCCAGCAGTCGGTCTAGCGGGACCAATGAGCAGTTCTTC	CASSRSSGTNEQFF	TRBJ2-1	TRBD2	TRBV28	once
TGTGCCAGTTGTACAGGGGGACGGACTGAAGCTTTCTTT	CASCTGGRTEAFF	TRBJ1-1	TRBD1	TRBV19	.
TGTGCCAGCAGCCTAGGAGGGCCGGAGACCCAGTACTTC	CASSLGGPETQYF	TRBJ2-5	.	TRBV7-3	.
TGTGCCAGCAGCATACCGGGACAGGGACTTCCCGGGGAGCTGTTTTTT	CASSIPGQGLPGELFF	TRBJ2-2	TRBD1	TRBV5-4	.
TGTGCCACCAGAGCGGGAGAGGATCCCGGGGAGCTGTTTTTT	CATRAGEDPGELFF	TRBJ2-2	TRBD2	TRBV10-3	.
TGCGCCAGCAGCCCCCGGGACAGGGGTATTGAGCAGTTCTTC	CASSPRDRGIEQFF	TRBJ2-1	TRBD1	TRBV5-1	.
TGTGCCAGCAGTCCCGTACGGGGGACGCACTACGAGCAGTACTTC	CASSPVRGTHYEQYF	TRBJ2-7	.	TRBV2	.
TGTGCCAGCAGTTACTACAGCCAGGGCGGAGATACGCAGTATTTT	CASSYYSQGGDTQYF	TRBJ2-3	.	TRBV6-5	.
TGCGCCAGCAGCCAAGGCGGCCACGGGGACACCCCCTATGGCTACACCTTC	CASSQGGHGDTPYGYTF	TRBJ1-2	.	TRBV4-3	.
TGTGCCAGCAGCTTCCTCCCGGGACAGGGGCGAGCGAACACTGAAGCTTTCTTT	CASSFLPGQGRANTEAFF	TRBJ1-1	TRBD1	TRBV5-4	.
TGTGCCAGCAGTTACCTTCTTCCAACAGGGATGGATGGCTACACCTTC	CASSYLLPTGMDGYTF	TRBJ1-2	.	TRBV6-5	.
TGTGCCAGCAGGGCTCTAGCGGAACTACTAAGCACAGATACGCAGTATTTT	CASRALAELLSTDTQYF	TRBJ2-3	TRBD2	TRBV2	.
TGTGCCAGTAGGGCTGGGGACAGCCTTTTCACAGATACGCAGTATTTT	CASRAGDSLFTDTQYF	TRBJ2-3	TRBD1	TRBV19	once
TGTGCCTGGAGTCCGAGGGTAGCGGACCGCACAGATACGCAGTATTTT	CAWSPRVADRTDTQYF	TRBJ2-3	.	TRBV30	once
TGTGCCAGCAGTTCGTCACTAGCGGAGTTAGACAATGAGCAGTTCTTC	CASSSSLAELDNEQFF	TRBJ2-1	TRBD2	TRBV27	.
TGTGCCAGCAGTCCTATGACTAGCGCCACCGGGGAGCTGTTTTTT	CASSPMTSATGELFF	TRBJ2-2	TRBD2	TRBV2	.
TGTGCCAGCAGCCTCTGGGACAGGGAACTGGTTGCTTATGGCTACACCTTC	CASSLWDRELVAYGYTF	TRBJ1-2	TRBD1	TRBV5-6	once